The present TCR beta chain was sequenced within a study of T cell repertoires in cytomegalovirus infection. Findings and limits, study-wide: Using cumulative public TCR beta family frequency, the authors identified those who carried CMV together with the relevant HLA. There were HLA-C-restricted CMV-specific TCR beta clonotypes dominating the ex vivo response.

The CDR3 runs 16 residues. V gave up 0 bases and J gave up 3 bases, with 12 bases separating them. Germline V gives CDR1 SGHAT, CDR2 FQNNGV. Regarding this clonotype: Its cognate antigen is unknown.

TCRdb analysed the reads with MiXCR anew, one entry per CDR3 protein. The sample comprises about 470,000 distinct CDR3 sequences, roughly 46% of which are singletons, and about 45% rests with the top ten. The sequencing here drew on cultured PBMCs, taken from culture after CMV antigen stimulation. This receptor was obtained from a human donor in good health (CMV status not recorded). Some clones in this sample may be carry-over from other donors' samples. This chain joins TRBV11-2 and TRBJ2-1; TRBD2 is a possible D gene (5 bases). The CDR3 DNA sequence: TGTGCCAGCAGCTTAGATCCGGGAACAGACTACAATGAGCAGTTCTTC. Amino acids: CASSLDPGTDYNEQFF.